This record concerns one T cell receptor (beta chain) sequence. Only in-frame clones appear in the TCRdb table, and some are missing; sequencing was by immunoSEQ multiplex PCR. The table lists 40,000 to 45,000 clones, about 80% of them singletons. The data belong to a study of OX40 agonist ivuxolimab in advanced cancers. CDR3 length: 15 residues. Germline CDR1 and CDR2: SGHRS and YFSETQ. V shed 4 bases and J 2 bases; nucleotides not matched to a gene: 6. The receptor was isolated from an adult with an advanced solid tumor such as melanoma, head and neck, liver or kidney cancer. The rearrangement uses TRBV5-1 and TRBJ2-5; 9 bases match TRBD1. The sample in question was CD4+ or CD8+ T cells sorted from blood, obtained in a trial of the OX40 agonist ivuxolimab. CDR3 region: CASSLGQGSQETQYF. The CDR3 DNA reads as TGCGCCAGCAGCCTGGGACAGGGTTCACAAGAGACCCAGTACTTC.